This entry is about one T cell receptor (beta chain). This specimen belongs to a study of blood T cell repertoires in COVID-19. The data were produced by immunoSEQ multiplex PCR, yet TCRdb's version contains in-frame clones alone and is incomplete. The sample has about 230,000 clones; over 65% are singletons. V lost 2 bases, J lost 4 bases, and 1 base stayed unmatched. The CDR3 has 13 residues. Per germline, CDR1 LGHDT and CDR2 YNNKEL (reference sequence). The TCR comes from a woman in her 70s with active or convalescent COVID-19. The sequenced sample consisted of peripheral blood. This chain connects TRBV3-1 (or the pseudogene TRBV3-2) to TRBJ1-2; 7 bases agree with TRBD1. This CDR3 is CASSQNRGYGYTF. The CDR3 region has the DNA TGTGCCAGCAGCCAAAACAGGGGCTATGGCTACACCTTC.